What follows are 32 T cell receptor beta chains derived from one specimen sequenced in a study of Tregs in tolerant kidney transplant recipients. Recipients received nonmyeloablative bone marrow transplants from related graft donors, with transient mixed chimerism. Assay: immunoSEQ multiplex PCR; the TCRdb copy retains only in-frame clones and omits some. The top ten hold roughly 4% of the sample, which has about 64,000 clones, roughly 86% seen once. Here the sequenced sample was CD4+ T cells from blood (PBMCs), taken 6 months after the transplant. These receptors were collected from a human patient who received a combined kidney and bone marrow transplant. T cells may partly derive from the graft donor.

This clone was seen more than once but under ten times. The chain is built from TRBV10-3 and TRBJ1-4; D might be TRBD1 (6 bases). Germline V gene data show CDR1 as ENHRY and CDR2 as SYGVKD. Trimming removed 2 bases at V and 8 bases at J, with 6 bases between. This CDR3 is built from 12 residues. The CDR3 sequence is CAISEGGEKLFF. The CDR3 bases are TGTGCCATCAGTGAGGGGGGCGAAAAACTGTTTTTT.

V is TRBV7-9 and J is TRBJ1-5; D remains unclear. This CDR3 comprises 16 residues. The V end lost 1 base, the J end lost 4 bases, and 14 bases lay between the germline ends. The V gene's germline CDR1 is SEHNR and CDR2 FQNEAQ (reference sequence). CDR3 in amino acids: CASSLGGIGRNQPQHF. The CDR3 bases are TGTGCCAGCAGCTTAGGAGGTATCGGGAGGAATCAGCCCCAGCATTTT.

The rearrangement uses TRBV7-6 and TRBJ2-3; maybe TRBD2 (6 bases). Trimming cost V 1 base and J 2 bases, with 10 bases left between them. Germline-derived CDR1 and CDR2 are SGHVS and FNYEAQ. CDR3 size: 15 residues. CDR3 protein: CASSLGGVYTDTQYF. The DNA of the CDR3 is TGTGCCAGCAGCTTAGGGGGGGTCTACACAGATACGCAGTATTTT.

The chain joins TRBV27 to TRBJ1-1; the match to TRBD1 covers 12 bases. The length of the CDR3 is 16 residues. V was clipped by 1 base and J by 4 bases; unmatched bases: 4. Germline V lookup: CDR1 MNHEY, CDR2 SMNVEV (reference sequence). The DNA for the CDR3 is TGTGCCAGCAGTTTATGGGGACAGGGGGCGGGCACTGAAGCTTTCTTT. It codes for CASSLWGQGAGTEAFF.

The rearrangement joins TRBV7-2 to TRBJ1-1; D perhaps matches TRBD1 (5 bases). Trimming left V 4 bases short and J 4 bases short, with 22 bases between. The CDR3 length is 17 residues. Germline CDR1 reads SGHTA; CDR2 reads FQGNSA. The CDR3 reads CASSSGWARRGGTEAFF. The CDR3 DNA sequence: TGTGCCAGCAGCTCGGGGTGGGCCCGGAGGGGCGGCACTGAAGCTTTCTTT.

V usage is TRBV15 and J usage is TRBJ2-7; 13 nucleotides agree with TRBD2. This CDR3 region has 18 residues. Germline V CDR1 and CDR2: LNHNV, YYDKDF (reference sequence). The J segment lost 4 bases and the V segment lost 0 bases, leaving 9 bases of the junction unmatched. The CDR3 nucleotides read TGTGCCACCAGCAGAGATCAGGGTGGACTAGCGGGAGTGTACGAGCAGTACTTC. It is translated as CATSRDQGGLAGVYEQYF.

The V and J genes are TRBV6-6 and TRBJ2-5, with 15 bases that match TRBD2. CDR1 is MNHNY and CDR2 is SVGAGI in the germline V gene (reference sequence). CDR3 length: 13 amino acids. The junction had 4 bases not matched to a gene; V was cut back by 4 bases and J by 13 bases. The CDR3 DNA reads TGTGCCAGCAGTTTCGGGACTAGCGGGAGGTGGTACTTC. Its translation: CASSFGTSGRWYF.

J is TRBJ2-3 and V is TRBV5-4; 10 bases match TRBD2. CDR3 size: 16 residues. Germline CDR1 reads SGHNT; CDR2 reads YYREEE (reference sequence). Unmatched junction bases numbered 7, after V lost 4 bases and J lost 2 bases. The CDR3 reads CASSPLAGGPTDTQYF. The CDR3 region has the DNA TGTGCCAGCAGCCCCTTAGCGGGGGGCCCCACAGATACGCAGTATTTT.

This clone appeared a single time. The chain is built from TRBV2 and TRBJ1-5; the match to TRBD1 covers 7 bases. Germline lookup yields CDR1 SNHLY and CDR2 FYNNEI. The CDR3 consists of 15 residues. J was trimmed by 2 bases and V by 8 bases; bases with no gene match: 9. CDR3 protein: CASPSLTGGNQPQHF. As DNA, the CDR3 is TGTGCCAGCCCTAGCCTAACAGGGGGCAATCAGCCCCAGCATTTT.

The V and J genes are TRBV11-2 and TRBJ2-1; tentatively, D is TRBD2 (6 bases). V shed 5 bases and J shed 0 bases, with 11 bases lying between them. The CDR3 has 15 amino acids. Germline values: CDR1 SGHAT, CDR2 FQNNGV. In nucleotides, the CDR3 is TGTGCCAGCAGCCGCATTAGCGGCTCCTACAATGAGCAGTTCTTC. Its translation: CASSRISGSYNEQFF.

The chain recombines TRBV5-1 with TRBJ2-7, with TRBD1 identical over 7 bases. After removal of 5 bases from V and 6 bases from J, the junction contained 8 bases not matched to a gene. The CDR3 length is 13 residues. Germline loops: CDR1 SGHRS, CDR2 YFSETQ. CDR3 in amino acids: CASRPRDSGEQYF. As DNA, the CDR3 is TGCGCCAGCAGGCCAAGGGACAGCGGCGAGCAGTACTTC.

This clone was counted once. The chain combines TRBV27 with TRBJ1-4, with 10 bases that match TRBD1. The junction had 7 bases not matched to a gene; V was cut back by 6 bases and J by 0 bases. From germline, CDR1 is MNHEY and CDR2 SMNVEV (reference sequence). This CDR3 has 17 residues. The DNA of the CDR3 is TGTGCCAGCAGGAAAGGGACAGGGGCTGCAACTAATGAAAAACTGTTTTTT. Amino acids: CASRKGTGAATNEKLFF.

The chain has TRBV28 and TRBJ1-3; 10 bases match TRBD1. Trimming removed 5 bases from V and 9 bases from J; junction bases left unmatched: 7. Germline CDR1 is MDHEN and CDR2 is SYDVKM. CDR3 size: 14 residues. CDR3 in amino acids: CASSLGQGLVTIYF. CDR3 bases: TGTGCCAGCAGTCTGGGACAGGGGCTGGTCACCATATATTTT.

This rearrangement joins TRBV4-3 to TRBJ2-3, with 7 bases aligning to TRBD2. CDR1 and CDR2 (germline): LGHNA, YSLEER. V shed 0 bases and J 4 bases; nucleotides not matched to a gene: 4. This CDR3 comprises 15 residues. CDR3 nucleotides: TGCGCCAGCAGCCAAGATCCGACTAGCTCAGATACGCAGTATTTT. Its translation is CASSQDPTSSDTQYF.

This clone was seen a few times. The V gene is TRBV5-1, the J gene TRBJ2-5, with D perhaps matching TRBD1 (6 bases). Germline assignment: CDR1 SGHRS and CDR2 YFSETQ. The V gene lost 4 bases and the J gene lost 0 bases, with 13 bases spanning the gap. CDR3 length: 15 amino acids. The CDR3 is CASSVTGPYQETQYF. The CDR3 DNA is TGCGCCAGCAGCGTGACAGGACCGTACCAAGAGACCCAGTACTTC.

Worth noting for this clone: The same CDR3 also results from other DNA sequences found in this sample. The gene calls are TRBV10-3 and TRBJ1-6; 10 bases agree with TRBD1. CDR3 length: 15 amino acids. Germline CDR1 ENHRY, CDR2 SYGVKD. Trimming at V came to 3 bases and at J to 10 bases, leaving 6 bases not matched to a gene. The CDR3 loop reads CAISDRGTGESPLHF. In DNA, the CDR3 is TGTGCCATCAGTGATAGAGGGACAGGGGAATCACCCCTCCACTTT.

The chain uses TRBV27 and TRBJ1-1, with TRBD1 matching over 8 bases. CDR1 and CDR2 from the germline V gene are MNHEY and SMNVEV (reference sequence). The V segment lost 6 bases and the J segment 2 bases; nucleotides outside the gene matches: 8. This CDR3 has 15 residues. CDR3 sequence reads: CASRQWTGTNTEAFF. DNA for the CDR3: TGTGCCAGCAGACAATGGACAGGGACAAACACTGAAGCTTTCTTT.

The rearrangement uses TRBV9 and TRBJ1-2; D gene ambiguous. Germline loops: CDR1 SGDLS, CDR2 YYNGEE. The CDR3 is 14 amino acids. Trimming left V 6 bases short and J 2 bases short, with 14 bases between. The CDR3 spells CASTVQSRNYGYTF. The CDR3 DNA follows: TGTGCCAGCACCGTGCAATCTAGGAACTATGGCTACACCTTC.

The chain has TRBV27 and TRBJ1-6; 8 nucleotides align to TRBD1. Trimming removed 6 bases from V and 6 bases from J; junction bases left unmatched: 16. The germline V gene has CDR1 MNHEY and CDR2 SMNVEV (reference sequence). The CDR3 is made up of 18 amino acids. The CDR3 DNA is TGTGCCAGCAGCCCCGACAGGGGTCCGAGTGGTAGTAATTCACCCCTCCACTTT. Translating gives CASSPDRGPSGSNSPLHF.

The chain joins TRBV7-2 to TRBJ2-7, with D possibly being TRBD2 (7 bases). CDR1 SGHTA and CDR2 FQGNSA come from the germline V gene. This CDR3 is built from 15 residues. V lost 5 bases and J 3 bases, leaving 17 bases between the germline ends. The CDR3 here is CASSPGGGEVYEQYF. DNA of the CDR3: TGTGCCAGCAGCCCGGGCGGGGGCGAAGTCTACGAGCAGTACTTC. The variable domain in full, completed from reference TRBV7-2 and TRBJ2-7, reads GAGVSQSPSNKVTEKGKDVELRCDPISGHTALYWYRQSLGQGLEFLIYFQGNSAPDKSGLPSDRFSAERTGGSVSTLTIQRTQQEDSAVYLCASSPGGGEVYEQYFGPGTRLTVT.

The V gene is TRBV19, the J gene TRBJ2-7; D remains unclear. The germline V gene encodes CDR1 LNHDA and CDR2 SQIVND (reference sequence). The CDR3 consists of 13 residues. The V and J ends lost 1 base and 7 bases respectively, with 11 bases between them. CDR3 in DNA: TGTGCCAGTAGTATAGTTGCCCTACGGGAGCAGTACTTC. Its protein is CASSIVALREQYF.

The chain carries TRBV9 and TRBJ1-1; D is possibly TRBD1 (5 bases). Trimming cost V 4 bases and J 5 bases, with 12 bases left between them. This CDR3 is built from 13 residues. Germline assignment: CDR1 SGDLS and CDR2 YYNGEE. CDR3 in DNA: TGTGCCAGCAGCCGTAGGGGTTGGACTGAAGCTTTCTTT. This codes for CASSRRGWTEAFF.

The chain joins TRBV5-1 to TRBJ2-1; the D gene is possibly TRBD2 (7 bases). The CDR3 has 13 residues. V shed 7 bases and J shed 7 bases, with 15 bases lying between them. The germline V gene encodes CDR1 SGHRS and CDR2 YFSETQ. CDR3 protein: CASGGGGLNEQFF. CDR3 coding DNA: TGCGCCAGCGGAGGAGGGGGACTAAATGAGCAGTTCTTC.

This chain uses TRBV4-1 with TRBJ2-4; tentative D call: TRBD2 (6 bases). The V gene's germline CDR1 is MGHRA and CDR2 YSYEKL. The CDR3 runs to 15 residues. Trimming removed 0 bases from V and 8 bases from J, with 14 bases in between. The CDR3 spells CASSQEKGLFDIQYF. In DNA form, the CDR3 reads TGCGCCAGCAGCCAAGAGAAGGGACTTTTCGACATTCAGTACTTC.

J is TRBJ2-5 and V is TRBV15, with 7 bases identical to TRBD2. Trimming at V came to 1 base and at J to 2 bases, leaving 1 base not matched to a gene. The germline V gene encodes CDR1 LNHNV and CDR2 YYDKDF (reference sequence). There are 14 residues in the CDR3. The CDR3 bases are TGTGCCACCAGCAGAGGGGGGGGTCAAGAGACCCAGTACTTC. Its protein product is CATSRGGGQETQYF.

This chain uses TRBV19 with TRBJ2-1; 12 bases agree with TRBD1. The CDR3 totals 18 residues. V dropped 11 bases and J dropped 4; count of bases not matched to a gene: 18. Germline V gives CDR1 LNHDA, CDR2 SQIVND (reference sequence). The CDR3 DNA reads as TGTGCCGGATATGGGACAGGGGGCGATCCGACGGGGTACAATGAGCAGTTCTTC. Its translation is CAGYGTGGDPTGYNEQFF.

The chain combines TRBV30 with TRBJ2-3, with D uncertain. Trimming shortened V by 1 base and J by 2 bases, and 10 bases separated the two germline ends. The germline V gene encodes CDR1 GTSNPN and CDR2 SVGIG (reference sequence). The CDR3 length is 14 residues. The CDR3 loop is CAWSAPGVTDTQYF. The CDR3, as DNA: TGTGCCTGGAGTGCCCCGGGTGTCACAGATACGCAGTATTTT.

The V call is TRBV5-5, the J call TRBJ1-2; a weak D match, TRBD1 (5 bases). The ends were cut back, 3 bases at V and 4 bases at J, with 16 bases in the middle. Germline V lookup: CDR1 SGHKS, CDR2 YYEKEE (reference sequence). The CDR3 loop spans 15 amino acids. The chain's CDR3 is CASSWRGEAPYGYTF. The CDR3 nucleotides are TGTGCCAGCAGCTGGCGGGGCGAAGCCCCCTATGGCTACACCTTC. The variable domain in full, completed from reference TRBV5-5 and TRBJ1-2, reads DAGVTQSPTHLIKTRGQQVTLRCSPISGHKSVSWYQQVLGQGPQFIFQYYEKEERGRGNFPDRFSARQFPNYSSELNVNALLLGDSALYLCASSWRGEAPYGYTFGSGTRLTVV.

This clone has a handful of counts. The chain recombines TRBV2 with TRBJ1-3; TRBD1 might be the D (6 bases). Trimming left V 4 bases short and J 1 base short, with 14 bases between. The CDR3 has 16 residues. Germline V gives CDR1 SNHLY, CDR2 FYNNEI. This CDR3 reads CASSAIGGASGNTIYF. The CDR3, as DNA: TGTGCCAGCAGTGCCATTGGGGGGGCATCTGGAAACACCATATATTTT.

V and J are TRBV4-2 and TRBJ2-3; 7 bases line up with TRBD1. V shed 3 bases, J shed 2 bases, and the junction held 8 bases outside the gene matches. CDR3 size: 16 residues. Germline CDR1 is LGHNA and CDR2 is YNFKEQ. This chain's CDR3 is CASSQAQGTSTDTQYF. The CDR3 bases are TGTGCCAGCAGCCAGGCACAGGGGACCTCCACAGATACGCAGTATTTT.

The chain employs TRBV7-8 and TRBJ1-5; D not certain. Germline lookup yields CDR1 SGHVS and CDR2 FQNEAQ. V lost 3 bases, J lost 0 bases, and 9 bases lay in between. The CDR3 covers 15 residues. CDR3 coding DNA: TGTGCCAGCAGCTTGTACAGCTATAGCAATCAGCCCCAGCATTTT. It translates to CASSLYSYSNQPQHF.

Here the CDR3 DNA reads TGCGCCAGCAGCCAAGGAAACTACGGAAGCTATGGCTACACCTTC. Protein product: CASSQGNYGSYGYTF. The chain couples TRBV4-3 to TRBJ1-2; D uncertain. The CDR3 extends over 15 amino acids. Per the germline V gene, CDR1 is LGHNA and CDR2 is YSLEER. Trimming cost V 1 base and J 4 bases, with 13 bases left between them.